The TCR beta chain under discussion was sequenced for a study of T cell repertoires in cytomegalovirus infection. Study in general: Well-studied HLA-B-restricted epitopes and recently identified HLA-C-restricted epitopes of CMV were both used in the study. Public TCR beta signature analysis indicated the presence of both CMV infection and matching HLA type.

This clonotype turned up a few times. Its antigen remains unidentified. TCRdb reprocessed the reads with MiXCR, giving one entry per CDR3 protein. The sample has 700,000 to 950,000 distinct CDR3 sequences; 30% to 35% are singletons. Study-wide points: Across the ex vivo response, the dominant clonotypes were HLA-C-restricted CMV-specific TCR beta clonotypes. Carriage of CMV together with the relevant HLA was identifiable through cumulative public TCR beta family frequency.

The sequence was obtained from a human donor in good health (CMV status not recorded). Some clones in this sample may be carry-over from other donors' samples. The sample in question was cultured CD8+ T cells from PBMCs, obtained from culture after CMV antigen stimulation.

DNA of the CDR3: TGTGCCAGCAGTGATGGAACAGGGAACCATGAAGCTTTCTTT. This encodes CASSDGTGNHEAFF. This rearrangement joins TRBV25-1 to TRBJ1-1; D is possibly TRBD1 (6 bases). The ends were cut back, 3 bases at V and 7 bases at J, with 15 bases in the middle. This CDR3 region has 14 residues. Germline values: CDR1 MGHDK, CDR2 SYGVNS.